This T cell receptor beta chain was identified in a study of shared clonotypes between healthy human individuals (dated by TCRdb to between 2020 and 2021). For the wider study: The cohort comprised a couple of women and a few men aged 18 to 49 years. Blood TCR repertoires of five healthy adults were deeply sequenced to estimate repertoire size and the extent of clonotype sharing between individuals. Each donor's leukapheresis produced roughly between roughly 0.85 and 9.5 billion PBMCs. Per donor, three plates each were used for CD4 naive and CD4 memory, two for CD8 naive, and one for CD8 memory. To increase sequencing depth and limit assay-specific biases, different laboratories used diverse techniques to prepare libraries and sequence TCR repertoires.

V loses 6 bases of germline sequence and J loses 4 bases, and the interval between the two ends is 13 bases. From the germline V gene, CDR1 is MNHEY and CDR2 is SVGAGI. The CDR3 has 14 amino acids, counting the end cysteine and phenylalanine. Solely the CDR3 DNA is kept, with 42 bases framed from the first base. Broader findings and caveats from the paper: Sharing across a handful of donors was observed for approximately 5% of naive CD4, over 3% of naive CD8, 2% to 2.5% of memory CD4, and around 0.4% of memory CD8 clonotypes. Sampling was limited to blood, and TCR repertoires in tissue likely differ from TCR repertoires in blood. Clonotypes shared by all four sorted-subset donors showed higher generation probabilities than non-shared clonotypes. Naive subsets generally had larger estimated clonotype richness than memory subsets did. Even with the large sequencing depth, rarefaction of the sorted-subset datasets indicated that sequencing was incomplete. Pairwise subsampling led to the expectation that sequencing depth would affect the degree of clonotype sharing among donors. Because the study included only a small number of donors, the genetic and exposure-history diversity represented was limited.

Using the deep immunoSEQ assay, multiplex PCR amplified TCR CDR3 regions from genomic DNA. Genomic DNA extracted from each cell subset was distributed evenly over all wells of several immunoSEQ 96-well plates, and each plate served as one replicate. For sorted subsets, about 0.2 ug genomic DNA, equal to 25,000 to 35,000 T cell genomes, was loaded into each replicate PCR. Purified libraries were measured with a Qubit 3.0 fluorometer, size-checked on a Bioanalyzer 2100, and measured again with the KAPA Library Quantification kit. Each immunoSEQ 96-well plate was sequenced on its own single-read 150-cycle Illumina NextSeq 550 flow cell. Regarding the original processing steps: Because only junctional sequences without quality scores were contained in the immunoSEQ output, filtering matching that applied to full-length reads could not be performed. To assign V/J genes and CDR3, sequences were annotated using PyIR, a Python wrapper for IgBLAST v1.9, with IMGT germline references. Reads were removed for weak V/J assignments (E-value above 1e-6), missing CDR3, stop codons, out-of-frame junctions, or ambiguous translated residues. V3J clonotypes were defined as sequences sharing the same inferred V gene, J gene, and CDR3 amino acid sequence. To compute the percentage overlap between repertoires, the number of shared unique clonotypes was divided by the size of the smaller repertoire. Three approaches were used to assess repertoire richness: RTK rarefaction, the Chao1 estimator, and Recon v2.1 estimates of unobserved clonotypes. OLGA was used to compute generation probabilities for all TCRbeta clonotypes that the gDNA method yielded from a few donors. TCRdb carries this immuneACCESS record with in-frame sequences only. Its versions omit some clonotypes, under half of them owing to an unresolved V gene in the studies checked, with the rest unexplained. V and J calls and clone size are copied from that table; D and trimming were computed from the DNA. For this sample there are approximately 98,000 clones; over 65% appear just once. Jointly, the top ten make up about 24% of the sample.

About this clone itself: There is no known antigen for this receptor. No base quality information exists; no much larger clone differs at one position.

Donors were healthy HIV-negative adults with no recently reported acute infections or vaccinations. Only Caucasian adults living in Nashville, Tennessee, USA were represented among the donors. CD8 memory samples consisted of magnetically selected CD45RO+ cells combined with CCR7-negative CD45RA+ effector memory (TemRA) cells. Blood was collected by leukapheresis, and PBMCs were isolated by Ficoll-Histopaque density gradient centrifugation and then cryopreserved in liquid nitrogen vapor phase. Analytical flow cytometry was used to check the purity and quantity of each magnetically sorted T cell population. Each sorted fraction had its genomic DNA isolated and then quantified by UV absorbance on a Nanodrop 2000c.

The sample consisted of memory CD8+ T cells sorted from blood. Interpreted using the paper, the cell subset or site label stands for: CD45RO+ cells pooled with CCR7-negative TemRA cells. The receptor chain draws on TRBV6-5 and TRBJ1-5; the D gene is perhaps TRBD1, on 5 matching bases. This sequence originates from a woman aged 25 to 39 in good health. For the CDR3, the sequence is CASRTGGLNQPQHF. In nucleotide form, the sequence is TGTGCCAGCAGAACTGGGGGTTTGAATCAGCCCCAGCATTTT.